Presented here are 22 T cell receptor beta chains from one specimen sequenced in a study of OX40 agonist ivuxolimab in advanced cancers. The method was immunoSEQ multiplex PCR; TCRdb's version includes in-frame clones alone and lacks a portion of them. Among 54,000 or so clones, around 80% were seen once, and the ten largest hold roughly 4%. Here the sequenced sample was CD4+ or CD8+ T cells sorted from blood, taken in a trial of the OX40 agonist ivuxolimab. Every receptor here comes from an adult with an advanced solid tumor such as melanoma, head and neck, liver or kidney cancer.

This chain connects TRBV5-1 to TRBJ2-5; possible D gene TRBD2, 5 bases. Germline CDR1 is SGHRS and CDR2 is YFSETQ. The V end was cut by 9 bases, the J end by 5 bases, with 17 bases between. CDR3 size: 13 residues. The CDR3 sequence is CATQKGPGETQYF. For the CDR3, the DNA is TGCGCCACCCAGAAAGGCCCGGGGGAGACCCAGTACTTC. Drawing the rest from reference TRBV5-1 and TRBJ2-5, the complete variable domain is KAGVTQTPRYLIKTRGQQVTLSCSPISGHRSVSWYQQTPGQGLQFLFEYFSETQRNKGNFPGRFSGRQFSNSRSEMNVSTLELGDSALYLCATQKGPGETQYFGPGTRLLVL.

V gene TRBV9 combines with J gene TRBJ2-5; D ambiguous. This CDR3 region has 17 residues. Per the germline V gene, CDR1 is SGDLS and CDR2 is YYNGEE. The V end lost 4 bases, the J end lost 1 base, and 20 bases lay between the germline ends. CDR3 region: CASSPPQTGTAQETQYF. CDR3 bases: TGTGCCAGCAGCCCTCCTCAGACGGGTACAGCCCAAGAGACCCAGTACTTC.

The chain recombines TRBV30 with TRBJ2-1; TRBD2 might be the D (5 bases). Germline CDR1 reads GTSNPN; CDR2 reads SVGIG (reference sequence). CDR3 length: 12 residues. V was shortened by 3 bases and J by 6 bases, with 9 bases between the two germline ends. The CDR3 DNA reads TGTGCCTGGAGCGGACTCGTCAATGAGCAGTTCTTC. Amino acid sequence: CAWSGLVNEQFF.

This sequence joins TRBV5-1 and TRBJ1-1; D not resolved. Germline loops: CDR1 SGHRS, CDR2 YFSETQ. V gave up 3 bases and J gave up 1 base, with 7 bases separating them. CDR3 length equals 13 residues. The CDR3 DNA reads as TGCGCCAGCAGCTATAAGGGGAACACTGAAGCTTTCTTT. Translating it yields CASSYKGNTEAFF.

The CDR3 nucleotides are TGCGCCAGCAGTGAGGGGCAGAAACCTTTCTTT. Translated: CASSEGQKPFF. The chain carries TRBV10-2 and TRBJ1-1; no definite D call. CDR3 length: 11 amino acids. Germline lookup yields CDR1 WSHSY and CDR2 SAAADI. V lost 2 bases and J 12 bases, leaving 10 bases between the germline ends.

The rearrangement joins TRBV27 to TRBJ2-5; possibly TRBD1 for D (5 bases). Trimming left V 2 bases short and J 8 bases short, with 9 bases between. The germline gives CDR1 MNHEY, CDR2 SMNVEV (reference sequence). The CDR3 consists of 12 residues. The CDR3 DNA reads as TGTGCCAGCAGTTTAAGGGGTGGAACCCAGTACTTC. This codes for CASSLRGGTQYF.

This rearrangement joins TRBV9 to TRBJ2-1; possibly TRBD1 or TRBD2 for D (5 bases each). This CDR3 is built from 14 residues. The V gene lost 0 bases and the J gene lost 8 bases, with 12 bases spanning the gap. Germline assignment: CDR1 SGDLS and CDR2 YYNGEE. The CDR3 loop is CASSVGPLGDEQFF. The CDR3 nucleotides are TGTGCCAGCAGCGTAGGACCGCTGGGGGATGAGCAGTTCTTC.

This clone appeared a few times. The chain is built from TRBV5-1 and TRBJ1-2; TRBD1 aligns across 9 bases. V shed 7 bases and J 8 bases; nucleotides not matched to a gene: 9. The CDR3 consists of 13 residues. In germline, CDR1 is SGHRS, CDR2 YFSETQ. CDR3 region: CASSRDRVEGYTF. CDR3 nucleotide sequence: TGCGCCAGCTCTAGGGACAGGGTAGAAGGCTACACCTTC.

The rearrangement joins TRBV6-1 to TRBJ1-3; D gene ambiguous. Per germline, CDR1 MNHNS and CDR2 SASEGT. Trimming took off 1 base at V and 0 bases at J, with 10 bases between the two ends. CDR3 length: 16 residues. CDR3 region: CASSEGPRPSGNTIYF. CDR3 sequence (DNA): TGTGCCAGCAGTGAAGGTCCAAGACCCTCTGGAAACACCATATATTTT.

The chain is built from TRBV6-5 and TRBJ1-1; no reliable D call. This CDR3 is built from 10 residues. The V gene's germline CDR1 is MNHEY and CDR2 SVGAGI. Trimming left V 6 bases short and J 3 bases short, with 2 bases between. The CDR3 coding sequence is TGTGCCAGCAGGGACACTGAAGCTTTCTTT. Its protein product is CASRDTEAFF.

This chain links TRBV7-2 with TRBJ2-1, with 10 bases lining up with TRBD1. Germline-derived CDR1 and CDR2 are SGHTA and FQGNSA. CDR3 length: 15 amino acids. The ends lost 5 bases at V and 7 bases at J; junction bases unmatched: 8. The CDR3 spells CASSPRDRGDNEQFF. The CDR3 DNA follows: TGTGCCAGCAGCCCCCGGGACAGGGGAGATAATGAGCAGTTCTTC.

The rearrangement uses TRBV7-8 and TRBJ2-1; D may be TRBD2 (6 bases). The CDR3 length is 15 residues. V lost 3 bases and J 7 bases, leaving 16 bases between the germline ends. CDR1 SGHVS and CDR2 FQNEAQ come from the germline V gene. The CDR3 spells CASSLVLAGPNEQFF. The CDR3 bases are TGTGCCAGCAGCTTGGTTCTGGCGGGGCCTAATGAGCAGTTCTTC.

The rearrangement links TRBV5-4 to TRBJ2-3; TRBD1 agrees at 8 bases. This CDR3 is 13 amino acids long. The trim removed 2 bases at V and 4 bases at J, leaving 0 bases unmatched. Germline CDR1 is SGHNT and CDR2 is YYREEE (reference sequence). The CDR3 DNA follows: TGTGCCAGCAGCTTACAGGGGGCAGATACGCAGTATTTT. The encoded protein is CASSLQGADTQYF.

This chain joins TRBV7-2 and TRBJ1-2; D perhaps matches TRBD1 (6 bases). CDR1 and CDR2 from the germline V gene are SGHTA and FQGNSA. The V and J ends lost 5 bases and 5 bases respectively, with 18 bases between them. This CDR3 has 15 residues. Here the CDR3 reads CASSHARGQVYGYTF. Here the CDR3 DNA reads TGTGCCAGCAGCCACGCTCGGGGGCAAGTGTATGGCTACACCTTC.

CDR3 protein: CASSLEAGGSSNTGELFF. DNA for the CDR3: TGTGCCAGCAGCTTAGAGGCGGGAGGTAGCTCGAACACCGGGGAGCTGTTTTTT. J is TRBJ2-2 and V is TRBV7-6; 8 nucleotides line up with TRBD2. The CDR3 has 18 residues. V shed 1 base and J 0 bases; nucleotides not matched to a gene: 7. Per the germline V gene, CDR1 is SGHVS and CDR2 is FNYEAQ.

The chain couples TRBV5-6 to TRBJ1-3; D might be TRBD1 (5 bases). CDR3 length equals 17 residues. In germline, CDR1 is SGHDT, CDR2 YYEEEE. Trimming took 4 bases from V and 0 from J, leaving 17 bases between them. DNA for the CDR3: TGTGCCAGCAGCCCGGGACGGAAGTTTCGCTCTGGAAACACCATATATTTT. It codes for CASSPGRKFRSGNTIYF. The full variable domain, its missing parts supplied by reference TRBV5-6 and TRBJ1-3, is DAGVTQSPTHLIKTRGQQVTLRCSPKSGHDTVSWYQQALGQGPQFIFQYYEEEERQRGNFPDRFSGHQFPNYSSELNVNALLLGDSALYLCASSPGRKFRSGNTIYFGEGSWLTVV.

The gene calls are TRBV9 and TRBJ2-3; D might be TRBD2 (5 bases). This CDR3 is built from 14 residues. Germline CDR1 SGDLS, CDR2 YYNGEE. Trimming shortened V by 4 bases and J by 6 bases, and 15 bases separated the two germline ends. The CDR3 bases are TGTGCCAGCAGCACCGTGGGTAGCGTGGATACGCAGTATTTT. Its translation is CASSTVGSVDTQYF.

The chain has TRBV7-2 and TRBJ1-6; D is ambiguous. Trimming stripped 4 bases from V and 6 bases from J, with 13 bases between. The CDR3 sequence is 15 residues long. CDR1 is SGHTA, CDR2 FQGNSA, per germline. This CDR3 is CASSSSLGPNSPLHF. CDR3 DNA sequence: TGTGCCAGCAGCTCGAGCCTGGGCCCTAATTCACCCCTCCACTTT.

This clone was counted a single time. CDR3 nucleotide sequence: TGCGCCAGCAGCTTGGTTCAAGGGGTTAATGAGCAGTTCTTC. Protein sequence: CASSLVQGVNEQFF. The chain has TRBV5-1 and TRBJ2-1; possible D gene TRBD1, 5 bases. The CDR3 loop spans 14 amino acids. Deletions cut 0 bases from V and 7 bases from J, with 11 bases between. The germline CDR1 and CDR2 sequences are SGHRS and YFSETQ. Variable domain in full (rest from reference TRBV5-1 and TRBJ2-1): KAGVTQTPRYLIKTRGQQVTLSCSPISGHRSVSWYQQTPGQGLQFLFEYFSETQRNKGNFPGRFSGRQFSNSRSEMNVSTLELGDSALYLCASSLVQGVNEQFFGPGTRLTVL.

This chain links TRBV7-6 with TRBJ1-4; 10 bases align to TRBD1. Trimming cost V 4 bases and J 0 bases; bases outside gene matches: 5. The V gene's germline CDR1 is SGHVS and CDR2 FNYEAQ. The CDR3 is 17 residues long. Written as DNA, the CDR3 is TGTGCCAGCAGCTCGACAGGGGGCTCTGCAACTAATGAAAAACTGTTTTTT. This sequence encodes CASSSTGGSATNEKLFF.

This CDR3 is CASSPYRVTDSPLHF. The CDR3 coding sequence is TGTGCCAGCAGCCCCTACAGGGTTACAGATTCACCCCTCCACTTT. This chain connects TRBV5-4 to TRBJ1-6; D is perhaps TRBD1 (6 bases). Germline assignment: CDR1 SGHNT and CDR2 YYREEE (reference sequence). V lost 4 bases and J lost 8, with 16 bases in between. CDR3 length equals 15 residues.

The J gene is TRBJ1-6, the V gene TRBV4-3, with D unresolved. Germline V gene data show CDR1 as LGHNA and CDR2 as YSLEER. The CDR3 is made up of 16 amino acids. V was clipped by 3 bases and J by 0 bases, with 9 bases between them. The CDR3 sequence: CASSHLKISYNSPLHF. DNA for the CDR3: TGCGCCAGCAGCCACCTCAAGATCTCCTATAATTCACCCCTCCACTTT.